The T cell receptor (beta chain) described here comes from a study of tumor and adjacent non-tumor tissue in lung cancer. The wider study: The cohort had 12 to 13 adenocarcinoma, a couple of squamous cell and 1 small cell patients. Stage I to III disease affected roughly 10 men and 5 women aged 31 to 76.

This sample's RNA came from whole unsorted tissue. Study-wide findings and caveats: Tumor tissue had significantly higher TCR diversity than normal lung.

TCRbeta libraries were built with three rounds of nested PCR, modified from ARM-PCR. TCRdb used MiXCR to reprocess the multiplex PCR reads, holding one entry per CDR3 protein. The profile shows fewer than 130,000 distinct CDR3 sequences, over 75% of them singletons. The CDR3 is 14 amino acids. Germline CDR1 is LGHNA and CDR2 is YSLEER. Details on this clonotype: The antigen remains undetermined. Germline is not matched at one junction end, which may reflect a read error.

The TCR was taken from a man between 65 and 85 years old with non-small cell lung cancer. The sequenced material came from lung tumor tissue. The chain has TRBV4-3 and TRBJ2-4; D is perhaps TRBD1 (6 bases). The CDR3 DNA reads TGCGCCAGCAGCCAGACAGGAGCCAGAAACATTCAGCACTTC. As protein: CASSQTGARNIQHF.